The 24 T cell receptor beta chains listed next were all sequenced from one sample in a study of CD8 T cells in ankylosing spondylitis. TCRdb called the 5' RACE reads again in MiXCR, with one record for every CDR3 protein. The sample includes about 250,000 distinct CDR3 sequences, 8.2% seen only once; the top ten take around 4.9%. Specimen: blood, either unsorted or a sorted T cell fraction (not recorded which). All receptors come from a female donor with ankylosing spondylitis or in good health (not recorded which).

This clonotype was counted ten times or more. The chain links TRBV28 to TRBJ1-4; weak D call: TRBD1 (5 bases). The CDR3 totals 13 residues. Trimming removed 5 bases at V and 8 bases at J, with 12 bases between. Germline V gene data show CDR1 as MDHEN and CDR2 as SYDVKM. In nucleotides, the CDR3 is TGTGCCAGCAGTCCAGGGCACCCCGAAAAACTGTTTTTT. It is translated as CASSPGHPEKLFF.

The J gene is TRBJ2-6, the V gene TRBV24-1; 9 bases are shared with TRBD1. V was pared by 2 bases and J by 0 bases, with 13 bases of the junction left unmatched. CDR3 length equals 21 residues. From germline, CDR1 is KGHDR and CDR2 SFDVKD. CDR3 DNA sequence: TGTGCCACCAGTGATTCGGGTCGGGACAGGGTTTTCCACTCTGGGGCCAACGTCCTGACTTTC. Amino acids: CATSDSGRDRVFHSGANVLTF.

There are many counts of this clonotype. The V gene is TRBV21-1, the J gene TRBJ2-6; the table's TRBD1 call for D was not verified on the DNA. TRBV21-1 is a pseudogene segment. The CDR3 contains 16 residues. The CDR3 DNA reads TGTGCCAGCAGCCATCAGGGGGGTGATGGGGCCAACGTCCTGACTTTC. It translates to CASSHQGGDGANVLTF.

This clonotype was seen many times. The chain is built from TRBV5-1 and TRBJ2-1; 12 bases match TRBD2. The CDR3 has 16 residues. V was clipped by 3 bases and J by 7 bases; unmatched bases: 8. Germline V lookup: CDR1 SGHRS, CDR2 YFSETQ. DNA for the CDR3: TGCGCCAGCAGCTATCTGACTAGCGGGAGAATGAATGAGCAGTTCTTC. It encodes CASSYLTSGRMNEQFF.

This clonotype showed up many times. V is TRBV6-5 and J is TRBJ1-6; maybe TRBD1 (5 bases). V lost 2 bases, J lost 10 bases, and 12 bases lay in between. Germline loops: CDR1 MNHEY, CDR2 SVGAGI. CDR3 length equals 14 residues. Here the CDR3 reads CASSYGGNPSPLHF. In nucleotides, the CDR3 is TGTGCCAGCAGTTACGGGGGGAATCCATCACCCCTCCACTTT.

Ten or more counts support this clonotype. The chain links TRBV7-9 to TRBJ1-5, with 7 bases aligning to TRBD1. Germline CDR1 and CDR2: SEHNR and FQNEAQ (reference sequence). This CDR3 contains 13 residues. With V trimmed by 5 bases and J by 5 bases, 3 bases remained unmatched. Written as DNA, the CDR3 is TGTGCCAGCAGCGGGACAGTACATCAGCCCCAGCATTTT. The encoded protein is CASSGTVHQPQHF. Supplemented by reference TRBV7-9 and TRBJ1-5, the full variable domain reads DTGVSQNPRHKITKRGQNVTFRCDPISEHNRLYWYRQTLGQGPEFLTYFQNEAQLEKSRLLSDRFSAERPKGSFSTLEIQRTEQGDSAMYLCASSGTVHQPQHFGDGTRLSIL.

This clonotype came up many times. The V call is TRBV6-5, the J call TRBJ1-2; 7 nucleotides align to TRBD1. Germline loops: CDR1 MNHEY, CDR2 SVGAGI. This CDR3 has 15 residues. V gave up 0 bases and J gave up 4 bases; unmatched junction bases: 5. The CDR3 nucleotides are TGTGCCAGCAGTTACTCCTTAGGGGGCCCCTATGGCTACACCTTC. This codes for CASSYSLGGPYGYTF.

This clonotype was picked up many times. The DNA of the CDR3 is TGTGCCATAGGCAGGGAAGGTGAAAAACTGTTTTTT. Its translation: CAIGREGEKLFF. The V call is TRBV10-3, the J call TRBJ1-4; a possible D gene is TRBD1 (5 bases). The CDR3 has 12 amino acids. The germline V gene encodes CDR1 ENHRY and CDR2 SYGVKD. V shed 9 bases and J shed 7 bases, with 12 bases lying between them.

This clonotype was counted between two and nine times. The chain uses TRBV20-1 and TRBJ1-1; tentative D call: TRBD1 (5 bases). From germline, CDR1 is DFQATT and CDR2 SNEGSKA (reference sequence). CDR3 length: 15 amino acids. V lost 0 bases and J lost 4, with 15 bases in between. The chain's CDR3 is CSARDSGTAGTEAFF. CDR3 nucleotide sequence: TGCAGTGCTAGAGATAGTGGGACGGCCGGCACTGAAGCTTTCTTT.

This clonotype was seen repeatedly, ten times or more. The chain combines TRBV27 with TRBJ2-1; TRBD2 matches at 8 bases. Germline values: CDR1 MNHEY, CDR2 SMNVEV (reference sequence). V dropped 5 bases and J dropped 2; count of bases not matched to a gene: 5. The CDR3 spans 15 residues. CDR3 amino acids: CASSTGGGAYNEQFF. In nucleotides, the CDR3 is TGTGCCAGCAGTACCGGGGGGGGAGCCTACAATGAGCAGTTCTTC.

This clonotype was observed a few times. A much larger clone differs by one base, so this may be a read error. The chain combines TRBV24-1 with TRBJ1-4; D possibly corresponds to TRBD1 (5 bases). The CDR3 totals 14 residues. Trimming took 5 bases from V and 8 from J, leaving 14 bases between them. The germline gives CDR1 KGHDR, CDR2 SFDVKD. The CDR3, as DNA: TGTGCCACCAGTGGCCCCGGGACCGCCGAAAAACTGTTTTTT. Translation: CATSGPGTAEKLFF.

In DNA, the CDR3 is TGTGCCTGGAATCTAGTCCTTGACACTGAAGCTTTCTTT. Residues: CAWNLVLDTEAFF. The V and J genes are TRBV30 and TRBJ1-1, with D hard to call. Germline V lookup: CDR1 GTSNPN, CDR2 SVGIG (reference sequence). The CDR3 extends over 13 amino acids. Trimming pared 4 bases from V and 3 bases from J, leaving 12 bases between. Using reference TRBV30 and TRBJ1-1 for the parts outside the CDR3, the full variable domain is SQTIHQWPATLVQPVGSPLSLECTVEGTSNPNLYWYRQAAGRGLQLLFYSVGIGQISSEVPQNLSASRPQDRQFILSSKKLLLSDSGFYLCAWNLVLDTEAFFGQGTRLTVV.

This clonotype was counted only a few times. The rearrangement uses TRBV27 and TRBJ1-2, with D tentatively TRBD1 (6 bases). The germline V gene has CDR1 MNHEY and CDR2 SMNVEV (reference sequence). Trimming took 7 bases from V and 6 from J, leaving 15 bases between them. CDR3 length: 13 residues. In DNA form, the CDR3 reads TGTGCCAGCAAGCCGGGGGCCCTCAATGGCTACACCTTC. It is translated as CASKPGALNGYTF.

The table lists this clonotype with many counts. The genes are TRBV6-1 and TRBJ2-2, with 9 bases matching TRBD2. Trimming removed 5 bases from V and 1 base from J; junction bases left unmatched: 5. The germline V gene has CDR1 MNHNS and CDR2 SASEGT. CDR3 length: 16 amino acids. The CDR3 DNA sequence: TGTGCCAGCAGTCCCGGACTAGCGCAGAACACCGGGGAGCTGTTTTTT. Its protein is CASSPGLAQNTGELFF.

The V and J genes are TRBV7-6 and TRBJ2-1, with a weak D call TRBD1 (6 bases). This CDR3 is 16 amino acids long. CDR1 and CDR2 from the germline V gene are SGHVS and FNYEAQ. V was shortened by 1 base and J by 4 bases, with 14 bases between the two germline ends. CDR3 DNA: TGTGCCAGCAGCTTAGACCCAGGGGATTTTTACAATGAGCAGTTCTTC. It yields the protein CASSLDPGDFYNEQFF.

This clonotype came up many times. This chain connects TRBV12-3 or TRBV12-4 to TRBJ1-2; possible D gene TRBD1, 5 bases. This CDR3 region has 12 residues. The ends were cut back, 4 bases at V and 7 bases at J, with 10 bases in the middle. The CDR3 sequence is CASSWGEAGYTF. The DNA for the CDR3 is TGTGCCAGCAGTTGGGGGGAAGCTGGCTACACCTTC.

This clonotype was detected ten times or more. This sequence joins TRBV6-2 or TRBV6-3 and TRBJ1-5; the D is unclear. V lost 6 bases and J 11 bases, leaving 11 bases between the germline ends. The CDR3 has 11 amino acids. The germline CDR1 and CDR2 sequences are MNHEY and SVGEGT. This CDR3 is CASSRPGTQHF. CDR3 DNA: TGTGCCAGCAGCCGCCCGGGGACCCAGCATTTT.

The genes are TRBV23-1 and TRBJ2-7, with D unresolved. TRBV23-1 is sorted into the ORF group, with uncertain function. V was trimmed by 6 bases and J by 5 bases, leaving 11 bases between them. The CDR3 sequence is 12 residues long. This CDR3 reads CASRCCGHEQYF. The DNA for the CDR3 is TGCGCCAGCAGGTGCTGTGGCCACGAGCAGTACTTC.

V and J are TRBV5-6 and TRBJ2-5; 7 bases are shared with TRBD2. V gave up 4 bases and J gave up 3 bases; unmatched junction bases: 9. The CDR3 extends over 15 amino acids. Germline V gene lookup returns CDR1 SGHDT and CDR2 YYEEEE. The CDR3 DNA reads TGTGCCAGCAGCCCGCGGTGGGGGACTAAAGAGACCCAGTACTTC. This gives the protein CASSPRWGTKETQYF.

This clonotype has at least ten counts. This CDR3 reads CASSLLRRGKTQYF. CDR3 nucleotide sequence: TGTGCCAGCAGTTTACTGCGGAGGGGCAAGACCCAGTACTTC. V gene TRBV12-3 or TRBV12-4 combines with J gene TRBJ2-5; TRBD2 might be the D (6 bases). The CDR3 extends over 14 amino acids. The V end was cut by 2 bases, the J end by 6 bases, with 13 bases between.

To note about this clonotype: A much larger clone is a single base away; this may be a read error. V usage is TRBV7-8 and J usage is TRBJ2-2; 8 positions agree with TRBD1. J lost 6 bases, V lost 1 base, and 4 bases had no gene match. CDR3 length: 15 amino acids. The germline CDR1 and CDR2 sequences are SGHVS and FQNEAQ. The CDR3 bases are TGTGCCAGCAGCTTAGTTGAACAGGGGGCCGGGGAGCTGTTTTTT. Encoded protein: CASSLVEQGAGELFF.

In this sample, this clonotype turned up a few times. The rearrangement joins TRBV5-1 to TRBJ2-7, with no clear D. The CDR3 length is 12 residues. V lost 2 bases and J 3 bases, leaving 6 bases between the germline ends. In germline, CDR1 is SGHRS, CDR2 YFSETQ. CDR3 protein: CASSFGNYEQYF. As DNA, the CDR3 is TGCGCCAGCAGCTTTGGGAACTACGAGCAGTACTTC.

This clonotype was picked up many times. This chain links TRBV19 with TRBJ2-4; 8 bases are a match to TRBD1. CDR3 length: 14 amino acids. V lost 5 bases, J lost 4 bases, and 4 bases stayed unmatched. The germline V gene encodes CDR1 LNHDA and CDR2 SQIVND (reference sequence). The CDR3 loop is CASSPGGTKNIQYF. CDR3 sequence (DNA): TGTGCCAGTAGTCCAGGGGGCACTAAAAACATTCAGTACTTC.

This clonotype came up many times. This chain joins TRBV6-5 and TRBJ1-5; a weak D match, TRBD1 (5 bases). V dropped 0 bases and J dropped 3 bases, with 12 bases sitting between them. The CDR3 covers 16 residues. In germline, CDR1 is MNHEY, CDR2 SVGAGI. CDR3 in DNA: TGTGCCAGCAGTTACTCGACCAGGGAATTCAATCAGCCCCAGCATTTT. This translates into CASSYSTREFNQPQHF.